A single sample is the source of the 29 T cell receptor beta chains below, sequenced in a study of early T cells in non-severe SARS-CoV-2 infection. MiXCR was run by TCRdb on the 5' RACE reads, yielding one entry per CDR3 protein. The repertoire holds around 64,000 distinct CDR3 sequences, with roughly an eighth as singletons. The specimen was whole blood, collected at baseline. Source of these receptors: an adult who was a healthcare worker with PCR-confirmed SARS-CoV-2 infection or an uninfected control (not recorded which).

The V call is TRBV15, the J call TRBJ2-7; perhaps TRBD2 as D (5 bases). Trimming left V 1 base short and J 5 bases short, with 9 bases between. Germline V gene lookup returns CDR1 LNHNV and CDR2 YYDKDF (reference sequence). This CDR3 contains 13 residues. CDR3 nucleotide sequence: TGTGCCACCAGCAGAGTATACGGGGACGAGCAGTACTTC. It specifies CATSRVYGDEQYF.

The CDR3 loop reads CATSRDRGLYNEQFF. CDR3 DNA sequence: TGTGCCACCAGCAGAGACAGGGGCCTGTACAATGAGCAGTTCTTC. The gene calls are TRBV15 and TRBJ2-1, with D possibly matching TRBD1 (6 bases). Germline V lookup: CDR1 LNHNV, CDR2 YYDKDF (reference sequence). CDR3 length equals 15 residues. V dropped 0 bases and J dropped 4 bases, with 10 bases sitting between them.

V is TRBV24-1 and J is TRBJ1-1; D call uncertain. Trimming shortened V by 3 bases and J by 5 bases, and 9 bases separated the two germline ends. Germline CDR1 KGHDR, CDR2 SFDVKD. This CDR3 region has 13 residues. DNA of the CDR3: TGTGCCACCAGTGATCACCGGGGAACTGAAGCTTTCTTT. Its protein product is CATSDHRGTEAFF.

This clonotype was found many times. The chain links TRBV29-1 to TRBJ2-6, with D tentatively TRBD1 (5 bases). Trimming shortened V by 4 bases and J by 1 base, and 5 bases separated the two germline ends. The CDR3 has 13 residues. The germline CDR1 and CDR2 sequences are SQVTM and ANQGSEA. The CDR3 protein is CSVGQSGANVLTF. The CDR3 nucleotides read TGCAGCGTTGGACAGTCTGGGGCCAACGTCCTGACTTTC.

Only a few counts were recorded for this clonotype. The genes are TRBV29-1 and TRBJ2-3; either TRBD1 or TRBD2 may supply D (5 bases each). V was shortened by 6 bases and J by 9 bases, with 16 bases between the two germline ends. The CDR3 totals 12 residues. Germline CDR1 and CDR2: SQVTM and ANQGSEA. The CDR3 DNA is TGCAGCGTCGGGATCGGGGCCCCAACGCAGTATTTT. Translation: CSVGIGAPTQYF.

This clonotype was recorded at least ten times. The V call is TRBV6-4, the J call TRBJ2-3, with unresolved D. The CDR3 runs 14 residues. The germline V and J ends were trimmed by 5 bases and 2 bases, with 11 bases remaining between them. The germline gives CDR1 MRHNA, CDR2 SNTAGT. CDR3 DNA: TGTGCCAGCAGTTTTAGTGAAAACACAGATACGCAGTATTTT. It is translated as CASSFSENTDTQYF.

This clonotype was counted at least ten times. The V call is TRBV7-2, the J call TRBJ1-3; D not resolved. With 2 bases removed from V and 0 bases from J, the gap between germline ends came to 8 bases. Per germline, CDR1 SGHTA and CDR2 FQGNSA. The CDR3 runs to 15 residues. CDR3 nucleotide sequence: TGTGCCAGCAGCTTATCCGCAAACTCTGGAAACACCATATATTTT. This translates into CASSLSANSGNTIYF.

This rearrangement joins TRBV9 to TRBJ2-1, with 12 bases identical to TRBD2. The CDR3 is 14 residues long. Germline V gene lookup returns CDR1 SGDLS and CDR2 YYNGEE. Trimming removed 4 bases from V and 8 bases from J; junction bases left unmatched: 4. The CDR3 nucleotides are TGTGCCAGCAGCCGGACTAGCGGGACCTATGAGCAGTTCTTC. This gives the protein CASSRTSGTYEQFF.

This clonotype was counted only a few times. This sequence joins TRBV20-1 and TRBJ1-5; D is perhaps TRBD1 (5 bases). The CDR3 covers 13 residues. The V gene's germline CDR1 is DFQATT and CDR2 SNEGSKA (reference sequence). CDR3 in amino acids: CAMGGEGNQPQHF. The CDR3 nucleotides read TGCGCCATGGGGGGAGAGGGCAATCAGCCCCAGCATTTT.

The rearrangement links TRBV20-1 to TRBJ2-7, with 12 positions matching TRBD2. The V gene end was trimmed by 1 base and the J gene end by 7 bases; junction bases not matched to a gene: 5. Germline V gene sequence: CDR1 DFQATT, CDR2 SNEGSKA (reference sequence). There are 14 residues in the CDR3. The DNA for the CDR3 is TGCAGTGCTAGAGGGACTAGCGGGGAGGGAGAGCAGTACTTC. It codes for CSARGTSGEGEQYF.

This clonotype was recorded a few times. This CDR3 reads CASSWNSESIQYF. Here the CDR3 DNA reads TGCGCCAGCAGCTGGAACTCGGAAAGCATTCAGTACTTC. V and J are TRBV5-1 and TRBJ2-4; D not resolved. V shed 3 bases and J shed 9 bases, with 13 bases lying between them. This CDR3 comprises 13 residues. Germline lookup yields CDR1 SGHRS and CDR2 YFSETQ.

In this sample, this clonotype turned up a few times. The rearrangement uses TRBV4-3 and TRBJ2-1; 7 nucleotides agree with TRBD2. Germline CDR1 reads LGHNA; CDR2 reads YSLEER. V shed 4 bases and J 7 bases; nucleotides not matched to a gene: 10. The CDR3 has 15 residues. CDR3 residues: CASSPGTTKWNEQFF. Here the CDR3 DNA reads TGCGCCAGCAGCCCTGGGACTACCAAGTGGAATGAGCAGTTCTTC.

The chain has TRBV12-3 or TRBV12-4 and TRBJ2-4, with a tentative D call TRBD1 (6 bases). V was trimmed by 5 bases and J by 1 base, leaving 12 bases between them. CDR3 size: 15 residues. The CDR3 region is CASSKVGAAKNIQYF. CDR3 nucleotides: TGTGCCAGCAGTAAGGTGGGGGCGGCCAAAAACATTCAGTACTTC.

This clonotype appeared many times. CDR3 DNA sequence: TGTGCCAGCAGTGACACAGATACGCAGTATTTT. The encoded protein is CASSDTDTQYF. V and J are TRBV25-1 and TRBJ2-3; D remains ambiguous. The CDR3 has 11 residues. V was pared by 3 bases and J by 2 bases, with 0 bases between. Germline V gene data show CDR1 as MGHDK and CDR2 as SYGVNS.

This clonotype was seen a single time. One end of the junction varies from germline; a read error may be responsible. V and J are TRBV11-1 and TRBJ2-7, with 7 positions matching TRBD1. The V gene's germline CDR1 is SGHAT and CDR2 FQDESV (reference sequence). CDR3 length: 15 residues. The CDR3 nucleotides read TGTGCCAGCAGATTAGACTCCGGGACAGTTTCCGAGCAGTACTTC. This sequence encodes CASRLDSGTVSEQYF.

V is TRBV7-2 and J is TRBJ2-3, with TRBD2 matching over 8 bases. The CDR3 extends over 17 amino acids. CDR1 and CDR2 from the germline V gene are SGHTA and FQGNSA. J was trimmed by 2 bases and V by 0 bases; bases with no gene match: 7. DNA of the CDR3: TGTGCCAGCAGCTTAGCGGGGACTAGTTGGTCCACAGATACGCAGTATTTT. As protein: CASSLAGTSWSTDTQYF.

This chain joins TRBV5-4 and TRBJ2-7, with D perhaps TRBD1 or TRBD2 (5 bases each). CDR1 SGHNT and CDR2 YYREEE come from the germline V gene (reference sequence). The germline V and J ends were trimmed by 0 bases and 0 bases, with 10 bases remaining between them. The CDR3 spans 15 residues. The CDR3 nucleotides read TGTGCCAGCAGCTTGGAAGGGACCTTCTCCTACGAGCAGTACTTC. Residues: CASSLEGTFSYEQYF.

V is TRBV7-9 and J is TRBJ2-3, with D possibly being TRBD2 (6 bases). Deletions cut 5 bases from V and 3 bases from J, with 21 bases between. CDR3 length equals 17 residues. Germline assignment: CDR1 SEHNR and CDR2 FQNEAQ (reference sequence). CDR3: CASSKRLVAEGTDTQYF. The CDR3 DNA reads TGTGCCAGCAGCAAGCGACTCGTAGCGGAAGGTACAGATACGCAGTATTTT.

This clonotype has at least ten counts. The V and J genes are TRBV5-1 and TRBJ2-2, with 11 bases lining up with TRBD1. CDR1 and CDR2 (germline): SGHRS, YFSETQ. The CDR3 is 16 amino acids. The junction had 6 bases not matched to a gene; V was cut back by 2 bases and J by 6 bases. CDR3 in amino acids: CASSFLTGQGAGELFF. As DNA, the CDR3 is TGCGCCAGCAGCTTCCTGACGGGACAGGGGGCCGGGGAGCTGTTTTTT.

The J gene is TRBJ2-1, the V gene TRBV12-3 or TRBV12-4, with unresolved D. Trimming took 6 bases from V and 7 from J, leaving 7 bases between them. The length of the CDR3 is 11 residues. The CDR3 reads CASSLPNEQFF. Written as DNA, the CDR3 is TGTGCCAGCAGCCTCCCGAATGAGCAGTTCTTC.

This clonotype was observed a handful of times. The chain couples TRBV5-4 to TRBJ1-6; D may be TRBD1 (6 bases). Trimming took off 2 bases at V and 4 bases at J, with 7 bases between the two ends. The V gene's germline CDR1 is SGHNT and CDR2 YYREEE (reference sequence). This CDR3 has 14 residues. The CDR3 region has the DNA TGTGCCAGCAGCTTAGGACAGTATAATTCACCCCTCCACTTT. Its translation is CASSLGQYNSPLHF.

This clonotype was found many times. The CDR3 here is CASSLTGTQPQHF. CDR3 nucleotide sequence: TGTGCCAGCAGTCTGACAGGGACTCAGCCCCAGCATTTT. The V and J genes are TRBV6-2 or TRBV6-3 and TRBJ1-5; the match to TRBD1 covers 7 bases. The CDR3 consists of 13 residues. After removal of 5 bases from V and 6 bases from J, the junction contained 4 bases not matched to a gene. The germline gives CDR1 MNHEY, CDR2 SVGEGT.

This rearrangement joins TRBV7-8 to TRBJ2-3; 11 bases line up with TRBD2. The CDR3 extends over 17 amino acids. With 1 base clipped from V and 5 bases from J, the junction kept 8 bases outside the gene matches. In germline, CDR1 is SGHVS, CDR2 FQNEAQ. Written as DNA, the CDR3 is TGTGCCAGCAGCTTAGAACTAGCGGGAGCAACCGGAGATACGCAGTATTTT. This sequence encodes CASSLELAGATGDTQYF.

This clonotype has only a few counts. The chain employs TRBV4-2 and TRBJ1-6; no definite D call. The germline V and J ends were trimmed by 0 bases and 8 bases, with 11 bases remaining between them. This CDR3 has 15 residues. The germline gives CDR1 LGHNA, CDR2 YNFKEQ. The CDR3 is CASSQDQEGYSPLHF. CDR3 nucleotides: TGTGCCAGCAGCCAAGACCAGGAGGGCTATTCACCCCTCCACTTT.

This clonotype showed up just a few times. This chain uses TRBV12-3 or TRBV12-4 with TRBJ2-1; the match to TRBD1 covers 8 bases. This CDR3 is 12 amino acids long. J lost 15 bases, V lost 3 bases, and 7 bases had no gene match. The CDR3 region is CASSFVRTGRFF. As DNA, the CDR3 is TGTGCCAGCAGTTTTGTCAGGACAGGGAGGTTCTTC.

There are a few counts of this clonotype. The chain employs TRBV25-1 and TRBJ2-1, with D possibly matching TRBD2 (5 bases). V dropped 3 bases and J dropped 5 bases, with 8 bases sitting between them. The germline V gene has CDR1 MGHDK and CDR2 SYGVNS. CDR3 length equals 13 residues. The CDR3 DNA is TGTGCCAGCAGTGAGCGGGTGAACAATGAGCAGTTCTTC. Residues: CASSERVNNEQFF.

The sample holds a few counts of this clonotype. This CDR3 is CASSLRGFRTEAFF. For the CDR3, the DNA is TGTGCCAGCAGTCTCAGGGGTTTCAGGACTGAAGCTTTCTTT. This chain uses TRBV12-3 or TRBV12-4 with TRBJ1-1; D is possibly TRBD1 (6 bases). The V and J ends lost 5 bases and 5 bases respectively, with 15 bases between them. The CDR3 extends over 14 amino acids.

The chain couples TRBV29-1 to TRBJ2-3; D possibly corresponds to TRBD2 (7 bases). Germline V CDR1 and CDR2: SQVTM, ANQGSEA. The CDR3 contains 14 residues. Trimming shortened V by 8 bases and J by 4 bases, and 19 bases separated the two germline ends. The CDR3, as DNA: TGCAGCTTCGCCCCCGGGGGGCGCGCAGATACGCAGTATTTT. It encodes CSFAPGGRADTQYF.

The V gene is TRBV18, the J gene TRBJ2-3; no clear D gene. Germline V gene lookup returns CDR1 KGHSH and CDR2 LQKENI. The CDR3 loop spans 13 amino acids. The germline V and J ends were trimmed by 0 bases and 5 bases, with 6 bases remaining between them. The CDR3 is CASSPPLRDTQYF. The CDR3 coding sequence is TGTGCCAGCTCACCACCGTTAAGAGATACGCAGTATTTT.